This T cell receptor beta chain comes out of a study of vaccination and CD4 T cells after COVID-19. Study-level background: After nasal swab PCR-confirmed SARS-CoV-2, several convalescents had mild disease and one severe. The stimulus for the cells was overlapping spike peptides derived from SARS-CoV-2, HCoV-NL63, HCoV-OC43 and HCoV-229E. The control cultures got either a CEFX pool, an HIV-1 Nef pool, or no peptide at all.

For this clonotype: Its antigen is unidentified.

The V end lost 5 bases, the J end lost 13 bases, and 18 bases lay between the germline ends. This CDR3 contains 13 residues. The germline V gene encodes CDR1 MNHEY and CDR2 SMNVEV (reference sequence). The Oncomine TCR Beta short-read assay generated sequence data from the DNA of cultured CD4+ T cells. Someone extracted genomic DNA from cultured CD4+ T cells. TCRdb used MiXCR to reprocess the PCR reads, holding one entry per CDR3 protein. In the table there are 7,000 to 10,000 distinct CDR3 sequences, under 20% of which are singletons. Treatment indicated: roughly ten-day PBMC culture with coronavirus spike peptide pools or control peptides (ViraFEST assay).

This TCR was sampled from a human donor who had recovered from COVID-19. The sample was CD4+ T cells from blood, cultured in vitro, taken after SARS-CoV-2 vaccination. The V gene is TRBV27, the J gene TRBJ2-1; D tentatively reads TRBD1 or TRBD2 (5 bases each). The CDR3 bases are TGTGCCAGCAGTGAAGCCGGGGCAAGAATCCAGTTCTTC. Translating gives CASSEAGARIQFF.